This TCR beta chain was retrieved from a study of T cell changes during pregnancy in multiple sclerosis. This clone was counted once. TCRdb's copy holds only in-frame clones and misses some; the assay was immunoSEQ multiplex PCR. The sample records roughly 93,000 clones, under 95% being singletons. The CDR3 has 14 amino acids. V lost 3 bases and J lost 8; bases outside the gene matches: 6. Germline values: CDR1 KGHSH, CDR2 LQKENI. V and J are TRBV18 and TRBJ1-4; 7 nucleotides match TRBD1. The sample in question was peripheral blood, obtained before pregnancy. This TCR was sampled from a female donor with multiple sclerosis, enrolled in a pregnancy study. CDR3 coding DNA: TGTGCCAGCTCACCGCTCTCGACAGGGGAAAAACTGTTTTTT. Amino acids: CASSPLSTGEKLFF.